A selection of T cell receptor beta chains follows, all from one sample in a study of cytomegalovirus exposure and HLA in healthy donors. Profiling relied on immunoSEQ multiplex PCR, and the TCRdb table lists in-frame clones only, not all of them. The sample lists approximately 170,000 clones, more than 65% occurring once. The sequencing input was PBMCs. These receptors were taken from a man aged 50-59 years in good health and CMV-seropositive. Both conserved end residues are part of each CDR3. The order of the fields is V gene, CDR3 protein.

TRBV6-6 CASSYSLGLAEYEQYF
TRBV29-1 CSVEDRVAHSYEQYF
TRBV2 CASSEGLAGTNEQFF
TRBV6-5 CASSPTSQYYGYTF
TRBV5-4 CASSLDRYEQYF
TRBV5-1 CASSLGDSFFRGTDTQYF
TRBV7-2 CASSQYYEQYF
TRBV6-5 CASSRTSYNEQFF
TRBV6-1 CASSEIRGMNTEAFF
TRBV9 CASTPAGGQYNEQFF
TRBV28 CASSPRGRRYGYTF
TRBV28 CASSSPPGTGGAFTEAFF
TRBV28 CASSLLRDTQYF
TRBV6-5 CASSGGRRTGELFF
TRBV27 CASSFRGMNTEAFF
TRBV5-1 CASSVTSGSSYNEQFF
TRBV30 CAWSVPQGRNTEAFF
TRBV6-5 CASSGFDSRAYEQYF
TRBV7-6 CASSLGLATSTDTQYF
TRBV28 CASSLSSGGYNEQFF
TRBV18 CASSPGHLKGYTIYF
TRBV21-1 CASRTEGDSNQPQHF
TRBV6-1 CAGRTSGRGETQYF
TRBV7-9 CASSLGSGRALEQFF
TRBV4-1 CASSYTGTGLSGANVLTF
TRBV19 CASSITGIYGYTF
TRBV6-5 CASSYGTGNNEKLFF
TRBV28 CASSFAGNEAFF
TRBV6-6 CASSPSGGAGDTQYF
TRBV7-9 CASSSGVAGRGHNEQFF
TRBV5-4 CASSLDSLNTEAFF
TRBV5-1 CASSLEGADEQYF
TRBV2 CASSSLAGAGELFF
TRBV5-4 CASSVGGAGVETQYF
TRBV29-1 CSAEGGHPYEQYF
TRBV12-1 CASSGPGLAGPSSYNEQFF